The rows below give T cell receptor beta chains drawn from one sample of a study of blood T cell repertoires in COVID-19. This table comes from immunoSEQ multiplex PCR, and its TCRdb copy is limited to in-frame clones, with some not included. The sample includes 240,000 or so clones, approximately 82% of them seen just once. The source material was peripheral blood. The receptors shown here come from a man aged 30 to 45 who had recovered from COVID-19. Each CDR3 is given with its conserved first and last residue. Each record gives: clone size, V gene, J gene, D gene, CDR3 protein, CDR3 DNA. A D gene is named only where the DNA matches it firmly. For some rows the clone size is stated as once, few or many, or as a class when expanded; others skip it.

size: .; V: TRBV9; J: TRBJ1-4; D: .; CDR3: CASSAAAGMEKLFF; DNA: TGTGCCAGCAGCGCGGCCGCAGGTATGGAAAAACTGTTTTTT
size: .; V: TRBV6-6; J: TRBJ1-2; D: .; CDR3: CASSSSRTDYGYTF; DNA: TGTGCCAGCAGTTCCTCCCGGACAGATTATGGCTACACCTTC
size: .; V: TRBV4-1; J: TRBJ1-5; D: TRBD1; CDR3: CASSQEASGQSVRPQHF; DNA: TGCGCCAGCAGCCAAGAAGCATCGGGACAGTCAGTCAGGCCCCAGCATTTT
size: .; V: TRBV5-6; J: TRBJ1-3; D: .; CDR3: CASSLTGGNTIYF; DNA: TGTGCCAGCAGCTTAACAGGTGGAAACACCATATATTTT
size: once; V: TRBV7-2; J: TRBJ2-6; D: .; CDR3: CASSLDSGSGANVLTF; DNA: TGTGCCAGCAGCTTAGATTCCGGTTCCGGGGCCAACGTCCTGACTTTC
size: .; V: TRBV3-1/TRBV3-2; J: TRBJ2-6; D: .; CDR3: CASSQNQAGSGANVLTF; DNA: TGTGCCAGCAGCCAAAACCAGGCAGGCTCTGGGGCCAACGTCCTGACTTTC
size: .; V: TRBV19; J: TRBJ2-7; D: TRBD2; CDR3: CASSRGLAGFEQYF; DNA: TGTGCCAGTAGTAGGGGACTAGCGGGGTTCGAGCAGTACTTC
size: .; V: TRBV9; J: TRBJ2-7; D: .; CDR3: CASSPEGVQQYF; DNA: TGTGCCAGCAGCCCAGAAGGGGTTCAGCAGTACTTC
size: .; V: TRBV9; J: TRBJ1-3; D: TRBD1; CDR3: CASSADRAGNTIYF; DNA: TGTGCCAGCAGCGCTGACAGGGCTGGAAACACCATATATTTT
size: few; V: TRBV2; J: TRBJ2-5; D: .; CDR3: CASSEGASAQETQYF; DNA: TGTGCCAGCAGTGAAGGCGCTAGCGCTCAAGAGACCCAGTACTTC
size: .; V: TRBV6-5; J: TRBJ2-2; D: TRBD1; CDR3: CASSYPTGGTGELFF; DNA: TGTGCCAGCAGTTACCCGACAGGGGGTACCGGGGAGCTGTTTTTT
size: once; V: TRBV29-1; J: TRBJ2-7; D: TRBD1; CDR3: CSAGGTGSGYEQYF; DNA: TGCAGCGCCGGTGGGACAGGTAGTGGCTACGAGCAGTACTTC
size: .; V: TRBV6-5; J: TRBJ2-7; D: .; CDR3: CASRPLGAGRYEQYF; DNA: TGTGCCAGCAGACCCCTTGGGGCAGGGCGCTACGAGCAGTACTTC
size: .; V: TRBV6-6; J: TRBJ2-5; D: .; CDR3: CASSLGGPETQYF; DNA: TGTGCCAGCAGTTTGGGGGGGCCGGAGACCCAGTACTTC
size: .; V: TRBV7-3; J: TRBJ2-3; D: .; CDR3: CASSLMSGTDTQYF; DNA: TGTGCCAGCAGCTTAATGTCGGGAACAGATACGCAGTATTTT
size: .; V: TRBV6-5; J: TRBJ1-2; D: .; CDR3: CASSLDRNYGYTF; DNA: TGTGCCAGCAGTTTAGACAGGAACTATGGCTACACCTTC
size: .; V: TRBV4-1; J: TRBJ2-7; D: TRBD1; CDR3: CASSRLPGQGSNEQYF; DNA: TGCGCCAGCAGCCGCCTCCCGGGACAGGGGTCCAACGAGCAGTACTTC
size: .; V: TRBV5-1; J: TRBJ2-3; D: TRBD2; CDR3: CASSWLARGGTDTQYF; DNA: TGCGCCAGCAGCTGGCTCGCGCGGGGGGGCACAGATACGCAGTATTTT
size: .; V: TRBV29-1; J: TRBJ1-1; D: .; CDR3: CSFSMNTEAFF; DNA: TGCAGCTTTAGTATGAACACTGAAGCTTTCTTT
size: .; V: TRBV7-9; J: TRBJ2-7; D: TRBD1; CDR3: CATNRDRGSYEQYF; DNA: TGTGCCACCAACCGGGACAGGGGTTCCTACGAGCAGTACTTC
size: .; V: TRBV13; J: TRBJ2-7; D: TRBD2; CDR3: CASSLAPWKAGGSYEQYF; DNA: TGTGCCAGCAGCTTAGCCCCGTGGAAAGCGGGGGGTTCCTACGAGCAGTACTTC
size: many; V: TRBV6-4; J: TRBJ2-3; D: TRBD2; CDR3: CASSDGTSGTDTQYF; DNA: TGTGCCAGCAGTGACGGGACTAGCGGCACAGATACGCAGTATTTT
size: .; V: TRBV2; J: TRBJ1-1; D: .; CDR3: CASREVGYGTEAFF; DNA: TGTGCCAGCAGGGAGGTAGGGTACGGCACTGAAGCTTTCTTT
size: .; V: TRBV13; J: TRBJ1-1; D: .; CDR3: CASTWSGVPEAFF; DNA: TGTGCCAGCACCTGGTCAGGGGTCCCTGAAGCTTTCTTT
size: .; V: TRBV4-1; J: TRBJ1-4; D: .; CDR3: CASKGYEGATNEKLFF; DNA: TGCGCCAGCAAAGGGTATGAGGGGGCAACTAATGAAAAACTGTTTTTT
size: .; V: TRBV2; J: TRBJ2-3; D: TRBD1; CDR3: CASSGTGGRDTQYF; DNA: TGTGCCAGCAGTGGGACAGGGGGAAGGGATACGCAGTATTTT
size: .; V: TRBV5-1; J: TRBJ1-4; D: TRBD1; CDR3: CASSPGQGNEKLFF; DNA: TGCGCCAGCAGCCCCGGACAGGGGAATGAAAAACTGTTTTTT
size: .; V: TRBV19; J: TRBJ1-3; D: .; CDR3: CASSVNRNSGNTIYF; DNA: TGTGCCAGTAGTGTTAACAGGAACTCTGGAAACACCATATATTTT
size: .; V: TRBV5-4; J: TRBJ2-7; D: TRBD2; CDR3: CASSWGLAGGQYEQYF; DNA: TGTGCCAGCAGCTGGGGACTAGCGGGGGGGCAATACGAGCAGTACTTC
size: .; V: TRBV5-1; J: TRBJ2-7; D: TRBD2; CDR3: CASSFGGGYEQYF; DNA: TGCGCCAGCAGCTTCGGCGGGGGGTACGAGCAGTACTTC
size: .; V: TRBV28; J: TRBJ1-2; D: .; CDR3: CASSFRGLYGYTF; DNA: TGTGCCAGCAGTTTCCGGGGACTCTATGGCTACACCTTC
size: .; V: TRBV7-2; J: TRBJ1-5; D: TRBD1; CDR3: CASSFGGTGVGQPQHF; DNA: TGTGCCAGCAGCTTTGGCGGGACAGGGGTAGGACAGCCCCAGCATTTT
size: few; V: TRBV5-5; J: TRBJ1-1; D: TRBD1; CDR3: CASSTPGGTGGTNTEAFF; DNA: TGCGCCAGCAGCACCCCGGGGGGGACAGGGGGGACGAACACTGAAGCTTTCTTT
size: .; V: TRBV28; J: TRBJ1-3; D: TRBD1; CDR3: CASSPDRGAGNTIYF; DNA: TGTGCCAGCAGCCCTGACAGGGGGGCCGGAAACACCATATATTTT
size: .; V: TRBV7-6; J: TRBJ2-5; D: TRBD1; CDR3: CASSSGQGQETQYF; DNA: TGTGCCAGCAGCTCTGGACAGGGTCAAGAGACCCAGTACTTC
size: .; V: TRBV9; J: TRBJ2-3; D: TRBD2; CDR3: CASSVALGLVPDTQYF; DNA: TGTGCCAGCAGCGTAGCTTTAGGACTAGTCCCAGATACGCAGTATTTT
size: .; V: TRBV6-2/TRBV6-3; J: TRBJ1-5; D: .; CDR3: CASSLRDLRNQPQHF; DNA: TGTGCCAGCAGCCTCAGGGATCTGAGGAATCAGCCCCAGCATTTT
size: .; V: TRBV19; J: TRBJ1-3; D: .; CDR3: CASWRGGNTIYF; DNA: TGTGCCAGTTGGCGGGGAGGAAACACCATATATTTT
size: .; V: TRBV24-1; J: TRBJ2-3; D: .; CDR3: CATSDSQRADTQYF; DNA: TGTGCCACCAGTGATTCGCAGAGGGCAGATACGCAGTATTTT
size: .; V: TRBV5-1; J: TRBJ1-5; D: TRBD1; CDR3: CASSIGTGDHQPQHF; DNA: TGCGCCAGCAGCATCGGGACAGGGGATCATCAGCCCCAGCATTTT
size: .; V: TRBV24-1; J: TRBJ2-1; D: .; CDR3: CATSKQGNEQFF; DNA: TGTGCCACCTCAAAACAGGGAAATGAGCAGTTCTTC
size: .; V: TRBV19; J: TRBJ2-1; D: TRBD2; CDR3: CASSDQGLAGLNEQFF; DNA: TGTGCCAGTAGTGACCAAGGACTAGCGGGGCTGAATGAGCAGTTCTTC